These 24 T cell receptor beta chains were sequenced from one sample in a study of regulatory T cells in long-lasting Graves disease. Time point defined: newly diagnosed GD, antithyroid drugs for less than 3 months. Researchers made the TCR library from RNA that was extracted from PBMCs. For TCR beta, libraries came from iRepertoire HTBI primers and Arm-PCR of CDR3 regions. TCRdb independently ran MiXCR on the multiplex PCR reads; one entry per CDR3 protein. The repertoire includes about 430,000 distinct CDR3 sequences, 14% to 15% of them detected once, and roughly 7.7% sits in the top ten. The sample also formed part of further work on T cells in Graves' hyperthyroidism and ophthalmopathy.

Source: peripheral blood mononuclear cells (PBMCs), taken at new diagnosis, from a patient treated with antithyroid drugs. All receptors derive from a woman in her thirties or forties with Graves disease.

A few counts support this clonotype. The chain is built from TRBV9 and TRBJ2-2; 10 bases match TRBD2. CDR1 is SGDLS and CDR2 is YYNGEE in the germline V gene. The junction had 5 bases not matched to a gene; V was cut back by 3 bases and J by 6 bases. The CDR3 runs 15 residues. CDR3 loop: CASSAGTSVAGELFF. CDR3 nucleotide sequence: TGTGCCAGCAGCGCCGGGACTAGCGTGGCCGGGGAGCTGTTTTTT.

The chain uses TRBV14 and TRBJ2-7, with D hard to call. Germline CDR1 and CDR2: SGHDN and FVKESK. The V gene lost 2 bases and the J gene lost 3 bases, with 8 bases spanning the gap. This CDR3 has 13 residues. CDR3 DNA sequence: TGTGCCAGCAGCCAATATGAGATCTACGAGCAGTACTTC. It specifies CASSQYEIYEQYF.

This clonotype was observed many times. V is TRBV25-1 and J is TRBJ1-2; D ambiguous. Per germline, CDR1 MGHDK and CDR2 SYGVNS. The CDR3 is 15 residues long. Trimming shortened V by 2 bases and J by 8 bases, and 18 bases separated the two germline ends. The CDR3 here is CASSEQAGALGGYTF. The DNA of the CDR3 is TGTGCCAGCAGTGAACAGGCGGGCGCCCTTGGGGGCTACACCTTC.

This clonotype has ten or more counts. The chain is built from TRBV2 and TRBJ2-1; 11 bases match TRBD2. Germline values: CDR1 SNHLY, CDR2 FYNNEI. V lost 6 bases, J lost 5 bases, and 15 bases stayed unmatched. CDR3 size: 18 residues. CDR3 loop: CASRNRALLAGDDNEQFF. The DNA of the CDR3 is TGTGCCAGCAGAAACAGGGCCCTACTAGCGGGAGATGACAATGAGCAGTTCTTC.

This clonotype has a handful of counts. The V call is TRBV5-1, the J call TRBJ2-1; TRBD1 aligns across 9 bases. The CDR3 runs to 17 residues. V lost 0 bases and J lost 9; bases outside the gene matches: 13. The germline V gene has CDR1 SGHRS and CDR2 YFSETQ. The CDR3: CASSLDPGQGLFSEQFF. The CDR3 bases are TGCGCCAGCAGCTTGGATCCCGGACAGGGGCTTTTCAGTGAGCAGTTCTTC.

This clonotype was recorded at least ten times. This CDR3 reads CASRNWRGGIYNEQFF. CDR3 sequence (DNA): TGTGCCAGCCGAAACTGGCGGGGGGGTATTTACAATGAGCAGTTCTTC. The chain uses TRBV27 and TRBJ2-1; TRBD2 matches at 9 bases. Germline V gives CDR1 MNHEY, CDR2 SMNVEV (reference sequence). The CDR3 consists of 16 residues. The V gene end was trimmed by 8 bases and the J gene end by 4 bases; junction bases not matched to a gene: 12.

This rearrangement joins TRBV18 to TRBJ1-1; 7 bases map to TRBD1. Germline CDR1 KGHSH, CDR2 LQKENI. CDR3 size: 15 residues. V lost 3 bases, J lost 1 base, and 5 bases stayed unmatched. CDR3 loop: CASSPPGTANTEAFF. In nucleotides, the CDR3 is TGTGCCAGCTCACCCCCCGGGACAGCGAACACTGAAGCTTTCTTT.

This clonotype has more than one count but fewer than ten. The chain recombines TRBV7-9 with TRBJ2-7; tentatively, D is TRBD2 (5 bases). In germline, CDR1 is SEHNR, CDR2 FQNEAQ (reference sequence). The CDR3 contains 16 residues. Deletions cut 5 bases from V and 2 bases from J, with 19 bases between. The CDR3 coding sequence is TGTGCCAGCAGCCCCGGCGGGCAGTCTTTCGCCTACGAGCAGTACTTC. Protein sequence: CASSPGGQSFAYEQYF.

A few counts support this clonotype. The rearrangement joins TRBV7-9 to TRBJ2-2; 10 nucleotides agree with TRBD1. J gave up 1 base and V 3 bases, and 5 bases lay outside the gene matches. Germline-derived CDR1 and CDR2 are SEHNR and FQNEAQ (reference sequence). The CDR3 loop spans 17 amino acids. The CDR3 here is CASSFPGTGVNTGELFF. DNA for the CDR3: TGTGCCAGCAGCTTTCCCGGGACAGGGGTGAACACCGGGGAGCTGTTTTTT.

The sample holds many counts of this clonotype. V gene TRBV11-3 combines with J gene TRBJ1-1; D unclear. Germline lookup yields CDR1 SGHNT and CDR2 YENEEA. Trimming removed 6 bases from V and 5 bases from J, with 10 bases in between. CDR3 length: 12 amino acids. In nucleotides, the CDR3 is TGTGCCAGCAGTTCCCAAGGGACTGAAGCTTTCTTT. Protein product: CASSSQGTEAFF.

This clonotype was counted at least ten times. The rearrangement links TRBV12-3 or TRBV12-4 to TRBJ1-3; D is ambiguous. Trimming took 4 bases from V and 0 from J, leaving 4 bases between them. The CDR3 totals 13 residues. This CDR3 reads CASSSPSGNTIYF. The CDR3 region has the DNA TGTGCCAGCAGTTCCCCCTCTGGAAACACCATATATTTT.

This clonotype appeared many times. The chain joins TRBV11-2 to TRBJ1-1; 8 bases are a match to TRBD1. Germline CDR1 SGHAT, CDR2 FQNNGV. The CDR3 runs 15 residues. The ends lost 4 bases at V and 3 bases at J; junction bases unmatched: 7. As DNA, the CDR3 is TGTGCCAGCAGCTCCTACAGGGGGAGGGACACTGAAGCTTTCTTT. Amino acids: CASSSYRGRDTEAFF.

This clonotype was counted ten times or more. The genes are TRBV28 and TRBJ1-4; the D is unclear. Germline CDR1 is MDHEN and CDR2 is SYDVKM. The CDR3 sequence is 14 residues long. V dropped 3 bases and J dropped 5 bases, with 10 bases sitting between them. The CDR3 protein is CASSFVSGNEKLFF. The CDR3 DNA sequence: TGTGCCAGCAGTTTCGTGTCCGGGAATGAAAAACTGTTTTTT.

V usage is TRBV25-1 and J usage is TRBJ2-7; D is unresolved. Trimming left V 2 bases short and J 3 bases short, with 11 bases between. Germline V gene data show CDR1 as MGHDK and CDR2 as SYGVNS. The CDR3 is 14 amino acids. The CDR3 loop is CASSEGFQLYEQYF. CDR3 nucleotides: TGTGCCAGCAGTGAAGGGTTTCAGCTCTACGAGCAGTACTTC.

In its sample, this clonotype was seen a few times. The rearrangement uses TRBV19 and TRBJ2-1; 7 bases are a match to TRBD2. The CDR3 is 16 amino acids. V was pared by 7 bases and J by 1 base, with 10 bases of the junction left unmatched. Germline CDR1 is LNHDA and CDR2 is SQIVND (reference sequence). This CDR3 reads CASMGVGGSSYNEQFF. The CDR3, as DNA: TGTGCCAGTATGGGGGTAGGCGGGAGTTCCTACAATGAGCAGTTCTTC.

The chain uses TRBV27 and TRBJ2-1; TRBD2 is a possible D gene (6 bases). V was clipped by 2 bases and J by 12 bases, with 29 bases between them. CDR1 MNHEY and CDR2 SMNVEV come from the germline V gene (reference sequence). The CDR3 is 18 residues long. This CDR3 is CASSLILRRGQGRRAQFF. CDR3 coding DNA: TGTGCCAGCAGTTTAATTCTTCGGCGGGGCCAGGGTAGACGCGCGCAGTTCTTC.

Of note for this clonotype: This likely came from a read error, as a far larger clone is one base away. The chain joins TRBV3-1 to TRBJ2-3; D perhaps matches TRBD2 (5 bases). Matching the DNA end better, TRBJ2-5 makes the J call doubtful. There are 14 residues in the CDR3. From germline, CDR1 is LGHDT and CDR2 YNNKEL (reference sequence). CDR3 protein: CASSQERVRSTQYF. DNA for the CDR3: TGTGCCAGCAGCCAAGAGCGGGTTCGGTCGACCCAGTACTTC.

The chain employs TRBV20-1 and TRBJ2-3, with 7 nucleotides matching TRBD2. Per the germline V gene, CDR1 is DFQATT and CDR2 is SNEGSKA (reference sequence). The CDR3 spans 14 residues. After removal of 3 bases from V and 4 bases from J, the junction contained 7 bases not matched to a gene. The CDR3 loop reads CSASPGGWADTQYF. The CDR3 DNA follows: TGCAGTGCTAGCCCGGGAGGATGGGCAGATACGCAGTATTTT.

In this sample, this clonotype turned up many times. The V gene is TRBV5-5, the J gene TRBJ2-1, with D uncertain. Germline V gene data show CDR1 as SGHKS and CDR2 as YYEKEE (reference sequence). The CDR3 covers 15 residues. Between the trimmed V and J ends, which lost 4 bases and 7 bases, there was a span of 18 bases. The CDR3 coding sequence is TGTGCCAGCAGCGCCATACCTGAATCTTGGAATGAGCAGTTCTTC. It codes for CASSAIPESWNEQFF.

The V gene is TRBV28, the J gene TRBJ2-1; 7 nucleotides agree with TRBD2. Germline CDR1 reads MDHEN; CDR2 reads SYDVKM. The CDR3 extends over 17 amino acids. J gave up 2 bases and V 3 bases, and 10 bases lay outside the gene matches. Here the CDR3 DNA reads TGTGCCAGCAGTTTTCCCAGTGGCGGGGGTCCCTACAATGAGCAGTTCTTC. Its translation: CASSFPSGGGPYNEQFF.

Concerning this clonotype: A much larger clonotype is one base distant, so this may be a read error. The conserved phenylalanine or tryptophan is not found at the CDR3 terminus, so this likely reflects a read error. The chain combines TRBV20-1 with TRBJ2-1; D is possibly TRBD1 (5 bases). With 6 bases removed from V and 0 bases from J, the gap between germline ends came to 15 bases. Germline V gene data show CDR1 as DFQATT and CDR2 as SNEGSKA (reference sequence). The CDR3 runs to 15 residues. The CDR3 DNA is TGCAGTGCAAACCCTTTGGGGCTCTCCTACAATGAGCAGTTCTCC. Residues: CSANPLGLSYNEQFS.

This clonotype was recorded many times. The chain is built from TRBV20-1 and TRBJ2-7; no clear D. Germline values: CDR1 DFQATT, CDR2 SNEGSKA (reference sequence). V was clipped by 1 base and J by 3 bases, with 4 bases between them. CDR3 size: 11 residues. CDR3 DNA sequence: TGCAGTGCTAGAGCAAACTACGAGCAGTACTTC. Translating it yields CSARANYEQYF.

Regarding this clonotype: Since the CDR3 does not end with the conserved phenylalanine or tryptophan, this likely comes from a read error. CDR3 DNA sequence: TGTGCCAGCAGGCTAGCGGGAGGGCCTGTAGATGAGCAGTTCGTC. This translates into CASRLAGGPVDEQFV. The chain carries TRBV7-8 and TRBJ2-1, with TRBD2 matching over 12 bases. The CDR3 totals 15 residues. J was trimmed by 8 bases and V by 6 bases; bases with no gene match: 8. From germline, CDR1 is SGHVS and CDR2 FQNEAQ.

This clonotype was recorded many times. One end of the junction is discordant with germline, which a read error may explain. The V gene is TRBV3-1, the J gene TRBJ1-2; a weak D match, TRBD1 (5 bases). Germline CDR1 is LGHDT and CDR2 is YNNKEL (reference sequence). The CDR3 runs to 12 residues. CDR3 loop: CASSQGPGALAF. CDR3 sequence (DNA): TGTGCCAGCAGCCAAGGGCCCGGGGCACTGGCCTTC.